These 29 T cell receptor beta chains share one sample of origin, sequenced in a study of T cell responses to AZD1222 COVID-19 vaccine. Here immunoSEQ multiplex PCR was the method, and the copy in TCRdb shows in-frame clones only, minus some. The sample comprises 120,000 to 150,000 clones, approximately 93% of which are singletons, and more than 0.85% rests with the top ten. The sample consisted of peripheral blood, taken on day 0 of MenACWY control vaccination. All receptors come from an adult in good health.

V and J are TRBV6-5 and TRBJ1-3, with D possibly TRBD1 on 6 matching bases. The CDR3 runs to 15 residues. From germline, CDR1 is MNHEY and CDR2 SVGAGI. Trimming removed 6 bases at V and 4 bases at J, with 16 bases between. CDR3: CASRQLRGSGNTIYF. The CDR3, as DNA: TGTGCCAGCAGACAACTCAGGGGATCGGGAAACACCATATATTTT.

The chain has TRBV2 and TRBJ1-5, with D perhaps TRBD1 (6 bases). V dropped 2 bases and J dropped 5 bases, with 13 bases sitting between them. Looked up from germline, CDR1 is SNHLY and CDR2 is FYNNEI. The CDR3 contains 15 residues. The CDR3 nucleotides read TGTGCCAGCAGTGAAACAGGGACCTCGGATCAGCCCCAGCATTTT. It specifies CASSETGTSDQPQHF.

This clone came up once. CDR3 in amino acids: CASSRRASQPQHF. CDR3 bases: TGTGCCAGCAGCCGGCGAGCGTCTCAGCCCCAGCATTTT. The chain combines TRBV12-3 or TRBV12-4 with TRBJ1-5, with D unresolved. The germline V and J ends were trimmed by 6 bases and 6 bases, with 12 bases remaining between them. This CDR3 region has 13 residues.

This rearrangement joins TRBV5-4 to TRBJ1-2; TRBD1 matches 11 bases. V shed 4 bases and J 6 bases; nucleotides not matched to a gene: 8. The CDR3 is 15 residues long. From germline, CDR1 is SGHNT and CDR2 YYREEE (reference sequence). The CDR3 region has the DNA TGTGCCAGCAGCCGACGGGACAGGGGGGTCAATGGCTACACCTTC. Amino acid sequence: CASSRRDRGVNGYTF.

The rearrangement joins TRBV11-1 to TRBJ1-5, with a weak D call TRBD1 (6 bases). Germline values: CDR1 SGHAT, CDR2 FQDESV (reference sequence). The CDR3 has 13 residues. V gave up 3 bases and J gave up 4 bases, with 7 bases separating them. CDR3 nucleotides: TGTGCCAGCAGCTTCGACAGGAATCAGCCCCAGCATTTT. This translates into CASSFDRNQPQHF.

The genes are TRBV15 and TRBJ1-3; 9 nucleotides align to TRBD1. This CDR3 is 17 amino acids long. Trimming cost V 7 bases and J 7 bases; bases outside gene matches: 17. Germline V lookup: CDR1 LNHNV, CDR2 YYDKDF (reference sequence). CDR3 loop: CATTRGVAGQGKNTIYF. DNA of the CDR3: TGTGCCACCACAAGGGGGGTGGCGGGACAGGGCAAGAACACCATATATTTT.

The chain recombines TRBV6-5 with TRBJ2-7, with 9 bases that match TRBD1. Germline V lookup: CDR1 MNHEY, CDR2 SVGAGI. The trim removed 7 bases at V and 6 bases at J, leaving 10 bases unmatched. The CDR3 is 14 residues long. CDR3 region: CASISGTGQTEQYF. The CDR3 coding sequence is TGTGCCAGCATTTCTGGGACAGGGCAGACCGAGCAGTACTTC.

The V gene is TRBV12-3 or TRBV12-4, the J gene TRBJ1-1; D gene ambiguous. The CDR3 length is 12 residues. V lost 3 bases and J 5 bases, leaving 7 bases between the germline ends. The CDR3 protein is CASSFSVTEAFF. CDR3 nucleotides: TGTGCCAGCAGTTTTTCCGTGACTGAAGCTTTCTTT.

The chain links TRBV10-2 to TRBJ1-1; the match to TRBD1 covers 7 bases. The trim removed 6 bases at V and 4 bases at J, leaving 14 bases unmatched. This CDR3 is 16 amino acids long. Germline CDR1 and CDR2: WSHSY and SAAADI. The chain's CDR3 is CASSAGTVKLGTEAFF. In DNA, the CDR3 is TGCGCCAGCAGCGCTGGGACAGTGAAACTCGGCACTGAAGCTTTCTTT.

This chain connects TRBV2 to TRBJ2-1; tentatively, D is TRBD1 (6 bases). Germline V CDR1 and CDR2: SNHLY, FYNNEI. Trimming cost V 6 bases and J 2 bases, with 14 bases left between them. The CDR3 covers 15 residues. In nucleotides, the CDR3 is TGTGCCAGCAGCCTCAGGGGCCTTACCTACAATGAGCAGTTCTTC. Translation: CASSLRGLTYNEQFF.

The rearrangement uses TRBV19 and TRBJ1-6; tentatively, D is TRBD1 (5 bases). The CDR3 totals 15 residues. CDR1 is LNHDA and CDR2 is SQIVND in the germline V gene (reference sequence). Trimming stripped 3 bases from V and 15 bases from J, with 21 bases between. The CDR3 bases are TGTGCCAGTAGTATGGGAGATTTTGGGGGACGGGGCCTCCACTTT. Translating gives CASSMGDFGGRGLHF. The full variable domain, in which reference TRBV19 and TRBJ1-6 provide the parts outside the CDR3, is DGGITQSPKYLFRKEGQNVTLSCEQNLNHDAMYWYRQDPGQGLRLIYYSQIVNDFQKGDIAEGYSVSREKKESFPLTVTSAQKNPTAFYLCASSMGDFGGRGLHFGNGTRLTVT.

The chain combines TRBV10-3 with TRBJ1-4; TRBD1 might be the D (5 bases). This CDR3 has 17 residues. The V gene's germline CDR1 is ENHRY and CDR2 SYGVKD. V lost 0 bases to trimming and J lost 0 bases, with 11 bases between them. The CDR3 DNA sequence: TGTGCCATCAGTGAGTCGGGGGGATCCACAACTAATGAAAAACTGTTTTTT. It translates to CAISESGGSTTNEKLFF.

This chain connects TRBV29-1 to TRBJ2-2; 7 bases match TRBD2. CDR1 and CDR2 from the germline V gene are SQVTM and ANQGSEA. The trim removed 4 bases at V and 1 base at J, leaving 3 bases unmatched. This CDR3 comprises 14 residues. The CDR3 coding sequence is TGCAGCGTTGTTCTAGCGGAGAACACCGGGGAGCTGTTTTTT. It codes for CSVVLAENTGELFF.

V and J are TRBV5-1 and TRBJ2-3; the D gene is possibly TRBD2 (5 bases). V was pared by 0 bases and J by 3 bases, with 8 bases between. The CDR3 is 14 amino acids. Per the germline V gene, CDR1 is SGHRS and CDR2 is YFSETQ. For the CDR3, the DNA is TGCGCCAGCAGCTTGGGGGGAGCGACAGATACGCAGTATTTT. This encodes CASSLGGATDTQYF.

The chain employs TRBV20-1 and TRBJ2-3; D uncertain. Trimming left V 6 bases short and J 6 bases short, with 10 bases between. CDR1 and CDR2 from the germline V gene are DFQATT and SNEGSKA (reference sequence). The CDR3 covers 11 residues. The CDR3 sequence is CSAATGDTQYF. DNA of the CDR3: TGCAGTGCGGCGACTGGGGATACGCAGTATTTT.

The chain is built from TRBV2 and TRBJ1-3, with TRBD1 matching over 10 bases. CDR1 is SNHLY, CDR2 FYNNEI, per germline. This CDR3 is built from 13 residues. Losses at the gene ends were 6 bases for V and 7 bases for J; bases not matched to a gene: 3. CDR3 DNA: TGTGCCAGCAGCCCGGACAGGGGGAACACCATATATTTT. Its translation is CASSPDRGNTIYF.

V is TRBV19 and J is TRBJ2-1; possible D gene TRBD2, 6 bases. V lost 2 bases to trimming and J lost 0 bases, with 8 bases between them. Germline V gene data show CDR1 as LNHDA and CDR2 as SQIVND (reference sequence). The CDR3 is 15 amino acids. CDR3: CASSIKRASYNEQFF. DNA of the CDR3: TGTGCCAGTAGTATAAAGCGGGCCTCCTACAATGAGCAGTTCTTC.

The chain carries TRBV2 and TRBJ1-2; 11 bases line up with TRBD1. Germline CDR1 and CDR2: SNHLY and FYNNEI. The junction had 6 bases not matched to a gene; V was cut back by 6 bases and J by 3 bases. The length of the CDR3 is 15 residues. The CDR3 loop is CASSTGQGGDYGYTF. The CDR3 DNA sequence: TGTGCCAGCAGCACGGGACAGGGGGGGGACTATGGCTACACCTTC.

This chain's CDR3 is CASKADSLAGGYTF. CDR3 nucleotides: TGTGCCAGCAAGGCGGACAGTCTCGCGGGAGGCTACACCTTC. The chain joins TRBV6-5 to TRBJ1-2, with D perhaps matching TRBD1 (6 bases). The germline V gene encodes CDR1 MNHEY and CDR2 SVGAGI. The CDR3 has 14 amino acids. V lost 7 bases and J 8 bases, leaving 20 bases between the germline ends.

This clone came up a few times. The V and J genes are TRBV5-8 and TRBJ1-2; 8 bases map to TRBD1. V was pared by 4 bases and J by 3 bases, with 5 bases of the junction left unmatched. Germline CDR1 SGHTS, CDR2 YDEGEE. The CDR3 loop spans 14 amino acids. The CDR3: CASSIQGVDYGYTF. The CDR3 bases are TGTGCCAGCAGCATACAGGGGGTCGACTATGGCTACACCTTC.

This chain joins TRBV6-5 and TRBJ1-1, with D tentatively TRBD1 (5 bases). Germline assignment: CDR1 MNHEY and CDR2 SVGAGI. Deletions cut 6 bases from V and 5 bases from J, with 16 bases between. The CDR3 extends over 14 amino acids. This chain's CDR3 is CASSRDPQWTEAFF. In DNA form, the CDR3 reads TGTGCCAGCAGCCGGGACCCTCAGTGGACTGAAGCTTTCTTT.

V and J are TRBV11-2 and TRBJ1-5, with D maybe TRBD1 (5 bases). Germline values: CDR1 SGHAT, CDR2 FQNNGV. CDR3 length: 14 residues. Trimming left V 0 bases short and J 4 bases short, with 7 bases between. CDR3 protein: CASSLDPGNQPQHF. The CDR3 DNA sequence: TGTGCCAGCAGCTTAGATCCAGGGAATCAGCCCCAGCATTTT.

The gene calls are TRBV5-1 and TRBJ1-3, with D unclear. Between the trimmed V and J ends, which lost 4 bases and 2 bases, there was a span of 7 bases. Germline CDR1 and CDR2: SGHRS and YFSETQ. This CDR3 spans 13 amino acids. The CDR3 nucleotides read TGCGCCAGCAGCGCCTTTACTGGAAACACCATATATTTT. This codes for CASSAFTGNTIYF. Variable domain in full (rest from reference TRBV5-1 and TRBJ1-3): KAGVTQTPRYLIKTRGQQVTLSCSPISGHRSVSWYQQTPGQGLQFLFEYFSETQRNKGNFPGRFSGRQFSNSRSEMNVSTLELGDSALYLCASSAFTGNTIYFGEGSWLTVV.

V is TRBV28 and J is TRBJ1-2; 7 nucleotides line up with TRBD1. Per germline, CDR1 MDHEN and CDR2 SYDVKM. There are 15 residues in the CDR3. V was clipped by 6 bases and J by 4 bases; unmatched bases: 11. CDR3 region: CASSSPRGLGYGYTF. Here the CDR3 DNA reads TGTGCCAGCAGCTCCCCAAGGGGGCTGGGCTATGGCTACACCTTC.

This chain uses TRBV14 with TRBJ1-2; D call uncertain. The V gene's germline CDR1 is SGHDN and CDR2 FVKESK. V was clipped by 1 base and J by 4 bases, with 16 bases between them. The CDR3 spans 16 residues. The CDR3: CASSQAGPLTAYGYTF. In nucleotides, the CDR3 is TGTGCCAGCAGCCAAGCCGGGCCATTGACTGCCTATGGCTACACCTTC.

V and J are TRBV7-9 and TRBJ1-1; 7 positions agree with TRBD1. Per germline, CDR1 SEHNR and CDR2 FQNEAQ (reference sequence). This CDR3 region has 15 residues. Trimming removed 5 bases from V and 4 bases from J; junction bases left unmatched: 10. The CDR3 coding sequence is TGTGCCAGCAGCGCCCAGGGGGGCGCGGGCACTGAAGCTTTCTTT. It specifies CASSAQGGAGTEAFF. Full variable domain (outside the CDR3, taken from reference TRBV7-9 and TRBJ1-1): DTGVSQNPRHKITKRGQNVTFRCDPISEHNRLYWYRQTLGQGPEFLTYFQNEAQLEKSRLLSDRFSAERPKGSFSTLEIQRTEQGDSAMYLCASSAQGGAGTEAFFGQGTRLTVV.

The chain couples TRBV7-2 to TRBJ1-1; maybe TRBD1 (6 bases). Trimming stripped 5 bases from V and 5 bases from J, with 12 bases between. Germline CDR1 SGHTA, CDR2 FQGNSA. CDR3 length: 13 amino acids. The DNA for the CDR3 is TGTGCCAGCAGCCAGACAGGAGTGACTGAAGCTTTCTTT. Its protein product is CASSQTGVTEAFF.

The chain has TRBV6-2 or TRBV6-3 and TRBJ2-1; D uncertain. With 6 bases removed from V and 8 bases from J, the gap between germline ends came to 11 bases. The CDR3 runs 12 residues. The germline V gene encodes CDR1 MNHEY and CDR2 SVGEGT. DNA of the CDR3: TGTGCCAGCAGCCCCCAGAGTCATGAGCAGTTCTTC. Its protein is CASSPQSHEQFF.

The chain carries TRBV27 and TRBJ1-5; 7 nucleotides align to TRBD1. J gave up 3 bases and V 3 bases, and 5 bases lay outside the gene matches. The CDR3 is 15 amino acids. Germline CDR1 is MNHEY and CDR2 is SMNVEV (reference sequence). In DNA, the CDR3 is TGTGCCAGCAGTTTCTCGGGACAGTACAATCAGCCCCAGCATTTT. This translates into CASSFSGQYNQPQHF.